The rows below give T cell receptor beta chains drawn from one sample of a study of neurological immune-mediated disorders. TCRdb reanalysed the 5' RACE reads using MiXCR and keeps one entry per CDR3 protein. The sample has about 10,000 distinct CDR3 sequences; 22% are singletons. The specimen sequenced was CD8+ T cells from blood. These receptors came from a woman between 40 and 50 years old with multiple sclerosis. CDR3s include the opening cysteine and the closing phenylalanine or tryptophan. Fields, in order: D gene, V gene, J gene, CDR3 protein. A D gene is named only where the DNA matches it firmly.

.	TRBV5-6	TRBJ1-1	CASSERWTEAFF
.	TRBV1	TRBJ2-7	CTSSRTGTLVYEQYF
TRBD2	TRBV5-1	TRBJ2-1	CASSVGPGGNEQFF
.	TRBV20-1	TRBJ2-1	CSAPGPTHYNEQFF
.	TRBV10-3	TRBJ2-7	CAISDSIDVVSEEQYF
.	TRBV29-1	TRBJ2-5	CSYRAQQTQYF
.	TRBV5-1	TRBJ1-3	CASSGLENTIYF
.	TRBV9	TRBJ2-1	CASSVGRDYNEQFF
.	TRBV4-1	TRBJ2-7	CASSQATGYNEQYF
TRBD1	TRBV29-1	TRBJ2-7	CSAQGQGATPQYF
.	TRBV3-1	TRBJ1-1	CASSHGQSEAFF
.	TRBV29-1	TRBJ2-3	CSVEAGTGVTQYF
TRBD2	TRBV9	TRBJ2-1	CASSPVSGANNEQFF
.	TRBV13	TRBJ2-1	CASSSLTSRPEQFF
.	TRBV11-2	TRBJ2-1	CASTIGGPPNEQFF
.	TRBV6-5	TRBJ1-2	CASSYGAEHYGYTF
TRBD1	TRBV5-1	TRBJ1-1	CASSWRGQDTEAFF
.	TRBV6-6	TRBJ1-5	CASSYLDSNQPQHF
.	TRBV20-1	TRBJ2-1	CSARGLEYNEQF
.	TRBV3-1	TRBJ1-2	CASSQDQGNYGYTF
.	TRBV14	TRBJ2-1	CASSLVSSSYNEQFF
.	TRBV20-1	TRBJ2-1	CSARRGAEAGEQFF
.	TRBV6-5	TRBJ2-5	CASSYGPGGRQETQYF
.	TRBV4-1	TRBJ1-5	CASSLTVEGNQPQHF
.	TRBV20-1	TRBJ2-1	CSARDLRGNEQFF
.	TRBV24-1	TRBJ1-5	CANAKGWPQHF
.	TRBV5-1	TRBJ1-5	CASSLAGGSNQPQHF
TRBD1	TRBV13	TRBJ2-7	CASSLRTGLGEQYF
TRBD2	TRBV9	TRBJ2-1	CASSASGGPRNEQFF
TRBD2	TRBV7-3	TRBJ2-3	CASSPSGGNSDTQYF
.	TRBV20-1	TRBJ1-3	CSARDPLQARVGNTIYF
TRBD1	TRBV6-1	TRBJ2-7	CASSGPGTVDEQYF
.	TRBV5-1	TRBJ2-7	CASATGTPYEQYF
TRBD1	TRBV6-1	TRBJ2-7	CASRTGGNEQYF
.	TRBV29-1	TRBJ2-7	CSVSIYEQYF
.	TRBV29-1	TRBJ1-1	CSVEEGANTEAFF
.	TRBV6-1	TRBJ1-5	CASSFRSGLNQPQHF
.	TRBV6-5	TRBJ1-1	CASSLYLGKLEAFF
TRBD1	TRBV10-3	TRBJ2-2	CAMEGQGNTGELFF
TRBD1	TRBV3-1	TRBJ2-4	CASSHLGQGRNIQYF
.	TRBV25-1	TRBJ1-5	CASSGSGPQHF
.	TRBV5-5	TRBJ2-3	CASRRGGGSTDTQYF
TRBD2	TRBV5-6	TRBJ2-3	CASSLIAGVKDTQYF
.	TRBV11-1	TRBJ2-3	CASSLNRLSTDTQYF
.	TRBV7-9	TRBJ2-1	CASSLEGFHEQFF
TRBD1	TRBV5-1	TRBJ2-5	CASSLKGQPQQETQYF
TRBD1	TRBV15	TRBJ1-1	CATSRDQSVQGSEAFF
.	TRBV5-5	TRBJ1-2	CASSQNYYGYTF
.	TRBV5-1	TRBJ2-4	CASRADHIQYF
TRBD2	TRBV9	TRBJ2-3	CASSVSLADAGDTQYF
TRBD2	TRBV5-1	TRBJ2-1	CASSQDREGNEQFF
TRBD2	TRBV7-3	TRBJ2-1	CASSLKTPGGVTYNEQFF
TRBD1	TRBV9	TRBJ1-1	CASSPPGGTGNTEAFF
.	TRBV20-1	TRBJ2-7	CSASWGGAPEQYF
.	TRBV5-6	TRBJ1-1	CASSLGLGNTEAFF